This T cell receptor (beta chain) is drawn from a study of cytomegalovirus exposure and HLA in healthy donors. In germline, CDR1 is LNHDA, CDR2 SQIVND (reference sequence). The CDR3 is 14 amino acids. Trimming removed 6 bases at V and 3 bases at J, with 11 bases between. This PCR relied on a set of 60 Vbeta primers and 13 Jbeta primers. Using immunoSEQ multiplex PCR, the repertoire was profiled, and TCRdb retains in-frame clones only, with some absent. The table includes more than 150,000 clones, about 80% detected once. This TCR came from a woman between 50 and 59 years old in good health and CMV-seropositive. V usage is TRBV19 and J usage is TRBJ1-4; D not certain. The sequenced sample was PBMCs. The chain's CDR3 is CASSIRRANEKLFF. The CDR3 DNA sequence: TGTGCCAGTAGCATCCGGCGGGCTAATGAAAAACTGTTTTTT.